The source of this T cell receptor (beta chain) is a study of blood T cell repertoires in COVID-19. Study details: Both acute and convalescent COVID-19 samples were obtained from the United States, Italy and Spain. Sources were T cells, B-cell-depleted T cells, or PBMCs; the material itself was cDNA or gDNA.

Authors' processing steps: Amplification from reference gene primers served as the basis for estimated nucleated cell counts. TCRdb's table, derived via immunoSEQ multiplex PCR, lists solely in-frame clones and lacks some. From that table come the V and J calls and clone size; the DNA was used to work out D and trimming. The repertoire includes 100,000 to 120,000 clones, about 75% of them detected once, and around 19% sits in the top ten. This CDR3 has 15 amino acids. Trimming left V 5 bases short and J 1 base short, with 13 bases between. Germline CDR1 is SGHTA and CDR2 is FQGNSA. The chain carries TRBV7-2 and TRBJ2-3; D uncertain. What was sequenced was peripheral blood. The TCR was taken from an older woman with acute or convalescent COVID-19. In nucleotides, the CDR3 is TGTGCCAGCAGCCCGGTAGACATTCGCACAGATACGCAGTATTTT. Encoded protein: CASSPVDIRTDTQYF.